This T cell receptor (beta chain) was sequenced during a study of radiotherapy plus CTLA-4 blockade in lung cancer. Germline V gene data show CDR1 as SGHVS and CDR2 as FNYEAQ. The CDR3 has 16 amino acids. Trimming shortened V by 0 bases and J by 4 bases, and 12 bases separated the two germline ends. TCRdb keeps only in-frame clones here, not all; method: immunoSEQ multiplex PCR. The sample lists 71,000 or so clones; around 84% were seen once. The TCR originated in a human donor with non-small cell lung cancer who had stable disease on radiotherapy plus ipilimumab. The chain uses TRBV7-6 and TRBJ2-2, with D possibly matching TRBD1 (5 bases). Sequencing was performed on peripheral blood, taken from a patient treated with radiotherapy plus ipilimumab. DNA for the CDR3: TGTGCCAGCAGCTTAGCGGTACTAAGGGGCACCGGGGAGCTGTTTTTT. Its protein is CASSLAVLRGTGELFF.